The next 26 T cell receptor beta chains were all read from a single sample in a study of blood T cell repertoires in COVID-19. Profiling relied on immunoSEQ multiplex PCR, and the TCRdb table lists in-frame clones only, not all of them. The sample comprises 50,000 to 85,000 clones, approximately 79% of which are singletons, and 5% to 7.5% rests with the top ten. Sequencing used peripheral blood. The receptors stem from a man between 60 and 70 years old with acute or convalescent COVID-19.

Here the CDR3 DNA reads TGTGCCAGCAGCTTGGGGGCAGGCTCTGGAAACACCATATATTTT. It encodes CASSLGAGSGNTIYF. The rearrangement links TRBV5-4 to TRBJ1-3; no firm D call. The CDR3 covers 15 residues. In germline, CDR1 is SGHNT, CDR2 YYREEE (reference sequence). The ends were cut back, 0 bases at V and 0 bases at J, with 7 bases in the middle.

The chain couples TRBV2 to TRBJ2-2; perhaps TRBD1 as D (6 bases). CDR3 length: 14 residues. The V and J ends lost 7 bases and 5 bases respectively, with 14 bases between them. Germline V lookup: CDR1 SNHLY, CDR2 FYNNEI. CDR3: CASTRTAGTGELFF. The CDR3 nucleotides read TGTGCCAGCACTCGGACAGCAGGAACCGGGGAGCTGTTTTTT.

The CDR3 loop is CSVEEGGSGYEQYF. The CDR3 DNA sequence: TGCAGCGTTGAAGAAGGGGGCAGTGGCTACGAGCAGTACTTC. V usage is TRBV29-1 and J usage is TRBJ2-7, with 7 positions matching TRBD1. Germline CDR1 is SQVTM and CDR2 is ANQGSEA. The J segment lost 3 bases and the V segment lost 0 bases, leaving 5 bases of the junction unmatched. The CDR3 has 14 amino acids.

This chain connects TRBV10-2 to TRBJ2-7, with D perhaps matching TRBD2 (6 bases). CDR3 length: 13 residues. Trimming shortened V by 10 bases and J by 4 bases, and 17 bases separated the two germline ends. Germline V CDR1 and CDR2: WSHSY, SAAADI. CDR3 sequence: CATRDPEGYEQYV. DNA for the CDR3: TGCGCCACACGGGACCCGGAGGGGTACGAGCAGTACGTC.

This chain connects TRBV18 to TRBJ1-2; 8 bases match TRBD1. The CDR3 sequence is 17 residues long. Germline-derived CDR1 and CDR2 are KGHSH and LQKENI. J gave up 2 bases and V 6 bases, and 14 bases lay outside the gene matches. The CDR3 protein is CASSPKTGEPTNYGYTF. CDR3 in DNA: TGTGCCAGCTCCCCTAAGACAGGGGAGCCTACCAACTATGGCTACACCTTC.

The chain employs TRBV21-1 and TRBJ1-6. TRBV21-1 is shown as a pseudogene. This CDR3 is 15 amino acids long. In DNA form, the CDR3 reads TGTGCCAGCAGCCCATTCGTCACCCGGAATTCACCCCTCCACTTT. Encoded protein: CASSPFVTRNSPLHF.

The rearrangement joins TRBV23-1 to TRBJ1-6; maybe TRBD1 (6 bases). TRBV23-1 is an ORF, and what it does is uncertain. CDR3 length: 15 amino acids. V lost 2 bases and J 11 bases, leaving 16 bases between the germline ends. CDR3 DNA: TGCGCCAGCAGTCAAACAGGGTTCTACGTGCCACCCCTCCACTTT. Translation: CASSQTGFYVPPLHF.

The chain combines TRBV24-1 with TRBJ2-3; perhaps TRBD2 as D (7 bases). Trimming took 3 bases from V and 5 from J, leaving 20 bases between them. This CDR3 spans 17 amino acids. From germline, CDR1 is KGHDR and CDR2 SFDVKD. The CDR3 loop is CATSDTRLGGALDTQYF. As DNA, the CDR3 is TGTGCCACCAGTGATACCCGATTAGGGGGGGCGCTAGATACGCAGTATTTT.

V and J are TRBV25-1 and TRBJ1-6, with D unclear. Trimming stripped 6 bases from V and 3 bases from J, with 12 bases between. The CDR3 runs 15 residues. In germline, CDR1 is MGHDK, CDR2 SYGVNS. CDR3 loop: CASRGFDYYNSPLHF. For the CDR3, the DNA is TGTGCCAGCAGGGGGTTTGACTACTATAATTCACCCCTCCACTTT. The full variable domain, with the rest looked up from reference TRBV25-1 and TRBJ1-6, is EADIYQTPRYLVIGTGKKITLECSQTMGHDKMYWYQQDPGMELHLIHYSYGVNSTEKGDLSSESTVSRIRTEHFPLTLESARPSHTSQYLCASRGFDYYNSPLHFGNGTRLTVT.

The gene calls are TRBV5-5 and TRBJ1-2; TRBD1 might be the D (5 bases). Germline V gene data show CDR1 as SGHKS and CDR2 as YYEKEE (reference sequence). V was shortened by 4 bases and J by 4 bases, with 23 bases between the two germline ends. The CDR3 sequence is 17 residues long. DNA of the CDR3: TGTGCCAGCAGCCGGGGGGAGACTTCCGGGGAGACCTATGGCTACACCTTC. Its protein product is CASSRGETSGETYGYTF.

In DNA, the CDR3 is TGTGCCAGCAGCTCCAAGACAGGGCCCTCTGGAAACACCATATATTTT. It yields the protein CASSSKTGPSGNTIYF. The rearrangement joins TRBV7-6 to TRBJ1-3, with 7 bases matching TRBD1. Germline assignment: CDR1 SGHVS and CDR2 FNYEAQ. This CDR3 region has 16 residues. The J segment lost 0 bases and the V segment lost 4 bases, leaving 6 bases of the junction unmatched. Together with reference TRBV7-6 and TRBJ1-3, the CDR3 gives the full variable domain: GAGVSQSPRYKVTKRGQDVALRCDPISGHVSLYWYRQALGQGPEFLTYFNYEAQQDKSGLPNDRFSAERPEGSISTLTIQRTEQRDSAMYRCASSSKTGPSGNTIYFGEGSWLTVV.

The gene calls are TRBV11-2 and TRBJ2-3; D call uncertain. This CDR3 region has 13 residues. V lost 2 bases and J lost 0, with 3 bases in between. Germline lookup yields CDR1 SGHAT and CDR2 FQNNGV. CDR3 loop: CASSLPSTDTQYF. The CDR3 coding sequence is TGTGCCAGCAGCTTACCTAGCACAGATACGCAGTATTTT.

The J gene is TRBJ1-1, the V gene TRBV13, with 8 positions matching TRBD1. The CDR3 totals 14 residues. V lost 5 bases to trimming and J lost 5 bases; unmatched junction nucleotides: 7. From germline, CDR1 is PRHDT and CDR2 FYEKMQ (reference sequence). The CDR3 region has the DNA TGTGCCAGCAGCAGGACAGGGTCGGGAACTGAAGCTTTCTTT. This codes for CASSRTGSGTEAFF.

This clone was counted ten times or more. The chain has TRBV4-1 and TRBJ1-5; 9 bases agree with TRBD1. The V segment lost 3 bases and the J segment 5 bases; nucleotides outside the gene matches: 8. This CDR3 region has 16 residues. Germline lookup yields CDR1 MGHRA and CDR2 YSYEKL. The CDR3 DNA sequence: TGCGCCAGCAGCCAGGAAGGGACAGGGTCTTATCAGCCCCAGCATTTT. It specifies CASSQEGTGSYQPQHF.

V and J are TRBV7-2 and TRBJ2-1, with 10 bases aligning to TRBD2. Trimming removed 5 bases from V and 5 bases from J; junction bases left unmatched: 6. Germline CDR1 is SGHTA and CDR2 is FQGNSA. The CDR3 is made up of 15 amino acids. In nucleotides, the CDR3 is TGTGCCAGCAGCCAGAGCGGGGGGGTGAACAATGAGCAGTTCTTC. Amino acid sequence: CASSQSGGVNNEQFF.

The CDR3 DNA reads as TGTGCCAGCTGTAAGGTCGTACAGGAAACCTATGGCTACACCTTC. Encoded protein: CASCKVVQETYGYTF. The chain uses TRBV5-4 and TRBJ1-2; weak D call: TRBD1 (5 bases). CDR3 length equals 15 residues. Looked up from germline, CDR1 is SGHNT and CDR2 is YYREEE (reference sequence). V was shortened by 7 bases and J by 4 bases, with 20 bases between the two germline ends.

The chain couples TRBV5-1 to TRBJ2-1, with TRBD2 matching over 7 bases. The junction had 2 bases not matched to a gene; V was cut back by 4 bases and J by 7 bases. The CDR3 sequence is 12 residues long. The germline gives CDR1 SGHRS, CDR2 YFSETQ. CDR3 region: CASSPGGNEQFF. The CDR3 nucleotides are TGCGCCAGCAGCCCGGGAGGTAATGAGCAGTTCTTC.

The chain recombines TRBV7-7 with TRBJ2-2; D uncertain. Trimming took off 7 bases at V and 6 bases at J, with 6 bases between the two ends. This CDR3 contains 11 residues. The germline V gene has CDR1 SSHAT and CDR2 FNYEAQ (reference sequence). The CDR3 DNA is TGTGCCAGCACTTCTGCCGGGGAGCTGTTTTTT. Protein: CASTSAGELFF. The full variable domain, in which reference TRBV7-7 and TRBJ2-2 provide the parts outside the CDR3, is GAGVSQSPRYKVTKRGQDVTLRCDPISSHATLYWYQQALGQGPEFLTYFNYEAQPDKSGLPSDRFSAERPEGSISTLTIQRTEQRDSAMYRCASTSAGELFFGEGSRLTVL.

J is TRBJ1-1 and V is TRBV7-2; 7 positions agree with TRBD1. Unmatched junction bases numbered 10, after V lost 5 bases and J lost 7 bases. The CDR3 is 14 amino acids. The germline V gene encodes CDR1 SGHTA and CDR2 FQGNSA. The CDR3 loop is CASSPYRTGHEAFF. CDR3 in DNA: TGTGCCAGCAGCCCATATAGGACAGGACATGAAGCTTTCTTT.

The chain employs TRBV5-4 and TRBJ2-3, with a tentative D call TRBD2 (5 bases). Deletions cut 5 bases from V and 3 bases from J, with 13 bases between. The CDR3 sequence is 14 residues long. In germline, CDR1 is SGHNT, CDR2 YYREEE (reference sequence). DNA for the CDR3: TGTGCCAGCAGGAGGGTGAGGGATACAGATACGCAGTATTTT. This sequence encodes CASRRVRDTDTQYF.

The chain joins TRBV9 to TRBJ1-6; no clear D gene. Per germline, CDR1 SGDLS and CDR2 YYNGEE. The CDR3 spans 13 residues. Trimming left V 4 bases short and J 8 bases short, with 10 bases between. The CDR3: CASSFRPDSPLHF. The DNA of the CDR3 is TGTGCCAGCAGCTTCCGCCCGGATTCACCCCTCCACTTT.

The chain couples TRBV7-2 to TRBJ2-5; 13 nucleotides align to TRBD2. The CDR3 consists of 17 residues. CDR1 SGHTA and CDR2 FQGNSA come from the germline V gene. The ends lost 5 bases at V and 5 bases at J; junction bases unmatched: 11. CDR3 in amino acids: CASSPGLAGARLETQYF. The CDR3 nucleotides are TGTGCCAGCAGCCCCGGACTAGCGGGGGCCCGGTTGGAGACCCAGTACTTC.

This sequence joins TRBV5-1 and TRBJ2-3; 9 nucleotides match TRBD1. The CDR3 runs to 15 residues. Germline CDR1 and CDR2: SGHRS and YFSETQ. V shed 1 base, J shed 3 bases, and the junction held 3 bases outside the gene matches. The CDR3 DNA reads TGCGCCAGCAGCTTGAAGACAGGGGGAACAGATACGCAGTATTTT. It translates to CASSLKTGGTDTQYF.

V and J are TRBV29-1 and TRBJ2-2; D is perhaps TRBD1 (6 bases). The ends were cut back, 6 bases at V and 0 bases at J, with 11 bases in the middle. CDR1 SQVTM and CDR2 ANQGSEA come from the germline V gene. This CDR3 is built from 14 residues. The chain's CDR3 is CSVAGASNTGELFF. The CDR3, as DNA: TGCAGCGTCGCAGGGGCTTCGAACACCGGGGAGCTGTTTTTT.

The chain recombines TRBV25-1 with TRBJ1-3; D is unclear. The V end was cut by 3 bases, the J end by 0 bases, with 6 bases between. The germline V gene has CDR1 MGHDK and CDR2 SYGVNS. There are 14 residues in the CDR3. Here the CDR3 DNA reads TGTGCCAGCAGTGAGGCAGTCTCTGGAAACACCATATATTTT. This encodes CASSEAVSGNTIYF.

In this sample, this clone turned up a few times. CDR3 coding DNA: TGTGCCAGCAGGGAGGACTGGGAACAAGAGACCCAGTACTTC. Protein sequence: CASREDWEQETQYF. This chain connects TRBV25-1 to TRBJ2-5; possible D gene TRBD2, 5 bases. V lost 6 bases and J 2 bases, leaving 13 bases between the germline ends. Looked up from germline, CDR1 is MGHDK and CDR2 is SYGVNS. The CDR3 totals 14 residues. Together with reference TRBV25-1 and TRBJ2-5, the CDR3 gives the full variable domain: EADIYQTPRYLVIGTGKKITLECSQTMGHDKMYWYQQDPGMELHLIHYSYGVNSTEKGDLSSESTVSRIRTEHFPLTLESARPSHTSQYLCASREDWEQETQYFGPGTRLLVL.